The 15 T cell receptor beta chains in this list originate from one sample, sequenced in a study of spatial heterogeneity in lung cancer (dated by TCRdb to the late 2010s). The receptor library was made with 5' RACE. For sequencing, a NextSeq 500 was employed. TCRdb trimmed public reads at Q25 via fastp, called clones via MiXCR and kept in-frame beta chains. CDR3 protein sequences are deduplicated, and each keeps its most common genes and DNA. This sample gives about 78,000 distinct CDR3 sequences in total; roughly 8% of them show up just once. The ten largest clones represent 6.8% of the sample. The sample's time point label, decoded: sample taken at primary tumor resection. Source: PBMCs, taken at surgery. Receptors originate from a male donor with early-stage non-small cell lung cancer.

This clonotype was seen at least ten times. The chain combines TRBV20-1 with TRBJ2-6; D is unclear. Trimming removed 4 bases at V and 4 bases at J, with 17 bases between. The CDR3 is 16 residues long. Germline V gene sequence: CDR1 DFQATT, CDR2 SNEGSKA (reference sequence). The CDR3 sequence: CSATAAPVGGANVLTF. CDR3 in DNA: TGCAGTGCTACCGCGGCTCCCGTAGGGGGGGCCAACGTCCTGACTTTC.

Ten or more counts support this clonotype. This rearrangement joins TRBV6-5 to TRBJ2-5; either TRBD1 or TRBD2 may supply D (5 bases each). V was shortened by 5 bases and J by 7 bases, with 11 bases between the two germline ends. This CDR3 spans 12 amino acids. Germline CDR1 is MNHEY and CDR2 is SVGAGI. The CDR3 DNA is TGTGCCAGCAGTCCCTCTGGGGGGACCCAGTACTTC. It translates to CASSPSGGTQYF.

V gene TRBV4-3 combines with J gene TRBJ2-1; D perhaps matches TRBD2 (5 bases). V lost 3 bases, J lost 9 bases, and 18 bases lay in between. The CDR3 is 15 amino acids. The germline V gene encodes CDR1 LGHNA and CDR2 YSLEER. CDR3 amino acids: CASSQILSLASEQFF. The CDR3 bases are TGCGCCAGCAGCCAGATCCTCAGCTTAGCGTCTGAGCAGTTCTTC.

This clonotype was seen repeatedly, ten times or more. The chain employs TRBV7-2 and TRBJ2-1; D is ambiguous. The CDR3 runs to 13 residues. Germline CDR1 SGHTA, CDR2 FQGNSA. Between the trimmed V and J ends, which lost 5 bases and 6 bases, there was a span of 11 bases. CDR3 protein: CASSDDQFNEQFF. As DNA, the CDR3 is TGTGCCAGCAGCGATGACCAGTTCAATGAGCAGTTCTTC.

This clonotype was found many times. The V gene is TRBV7-2, the J gene TRBJ2-5; 9 nucleotides line up with TRBD2. J was trimmed by 2 bases and V by 4 bases; bases with no gene match: 8. This CDR3 region has 16 residues. Germline V gene data show CDR1 as SGHTA and CDR2 as FQGNSA. The CDR3 DNA reads as TGTGCCAGCAGCTCCAACCCTAGCGGGGTTCAAGAGACCCAGTACTTC. Its protein is CASSSNPSGVQETQYF.

This clonotype was seen at least ten times. The rearrangement uses TRBV5-1 and TRBJ1-1; D remains ambiguous. The CDR3 extends over 16 amino acids. V was trimmed by 2 bases and J by 4 bases, leaving 18 bases between them. Germline V gene lookup returns CDR1 SGHRS and CDR2 YFSETQ. CDR3: CASSFLRVGAGTEAFF. CDR3 sequence (DNA): TGCGCCAGCAGCTTTCTTCGGGTAGGCGCCGGCACTGAAGCTTTCTTT.

This clonotype has ten or more counts. The gene calls are TRBV20-1 and TRBJ1-2; D is unclear. Per germline, CDR1 DFQATT and CDR2 SNEGSKA (reference sequence). The V and J ends lost 3 bases and 4 bases respectively, with 15 bases between them. The CDR3 has 14 residues. CDR3 loop: CSASDPRTLYGYTF. The CDR3 coding sequence is TGCAGTGCTAGTGATCCCCGGACTCTCTATGGCTACACCTTC.

This clonotype was found many times. This chain connects TRBV27 to TRBJ2-2; D not resolved. V lost 7 bases and J lost 0, with 12 bases in between. The germline CDR1 and CDR2 sequences are MNHEY and SMNVEV (reference sequence). The CDR3 length is 15 residues. The CDR3 region has the DNA TGTGCCAGCACCTTGCTAGGCACGAACACCGGGGAGCTGTTTTTT. This sequence encodes CASTLLGTNTGELFF.

This clonotype was counted at least ten times. The V call is TRBV28, the J call TRBJ1-1, with 8 bases fitting TRBD1. The CDR3 spans 14 residues. The V gene end was trimmed by 3 bases and the J gene end by 8 bases; junction bases not matched to a gene: 8. Germline CDR1 is MDHEN and CDR2 is SYDVKM. DNA of the CDR3: TGTGCCAGCAGTTTTCCAGGGGGCGGCCTAGAAGCTTTCTTT. Its translation: CASSFPGGGLEAFF.

This CDR3 is CASSLRQGVFNEQFF. The CDR3 DNA reads as TGCGCCAGCAGCCTACGACAGGGGGTTTTCAATGAGCAGTTCTTC. J is TRBJ2-1 and V is TRBV4-1; TRBD1 agrees at 9 bases. This CDR3 region has 15 residues. The germline V gene encodes CDR1 MGHRA and CDR2 YSYEKL. Trimming at V came to 4 bases and at J to 6 bases, leaving 7 bases not matched to a gene.

The table lists this clonotype with many counts. V is TRBV12-3 or TRBV12-4 and J is TRBJ2-1; TRBD2 aligns across 12 bases. The CDR3 has 16 residues. The J segment lost 4 bases and the V segment lost 6 bases, leaving 7 bases of the junction unmatched. Here the CDR3 reads CASRRLAGEGYNEQFF. The DNA of the CDR3 is TGTGCCAGCAGGCGACTAGCGGGAGAAGGGTACAATGAGCAGTTCTTC.

CDR3 sequence (DNA): TGCAGCGTTGAAGGCCCTCAAACGGGTTCCTACAATGAGCAGTTCTTC. Its protein is CSVEGPQTGSYNEQFF. The genes are TRBV29-1 and TRBJ2-1; no firm D call. Germline V gene sequence: CDR1 SQVTM, CDR2 ANQGSEA. This CDR3 spans 16 amino acids. V was cut by 1 base and J by 1 base, with 14 bases left in between.

There are many counts of this clonotype. The chain employs TRBV7-9 and TRBJ1-2; TRBD1 matches 8 bases. The germline gives CDR1 SEHNR, CDR2 FQNEAQ (reference sequence). V was clipped by 3 bases and J by 8 bases; unmatched bases: 8. The CDR3 has 14 amino acids. The CDR3 coding sequence is TGTGCCAGCAGCTTTACCGGGACAGGACAGGGCTACACCTTC. The encoded protein is CASSFTGTGQGYTF.

The V and J genes are TRBV19 and TRBJ2-7, with a weak D call TRBD1 (6 bases). Germline V gives CDR1 LNHDA, CDR2 SQIVND (reference sequence). The CDR3 loop spans 15 amino acids. V lost 0 bases and J 6 bases, leaving 15 bases between the germline ends. The CDR3: CASSIDGRGWSEQYF. Written as DNA, the CDR3 is TGTGCCAGTAGTATAGACGGCAGGGGCTGGAGCGAGCAGTACTTC.

This clonotype was counted ten times or more. The chain uses TRBV11-2 and TRBJ1-4, with D possibly TRBD1 on 5 matching bases. The CDR3 is 15 residues long. CDR1 SGHAT and CDR2 FQNNGV come from the germline V gene. V was cut by 0 bases and J by 7 bases, with 12 bases left in between. CDR3 DNA: TGTGCCAGCAGCTTAGAATGGCAGGGAGGTGAAAAACTGTTTTTT. It specifies CASSLEWQGGEKLFF.